Shown below are 7 T cell receptor beta chains from a single sample sequenced in a study of T-cell memory formation after mild COVID-19. MiXCR, run by TCRdb on the 5' RACE reads, gives a single entry per CDR3 protein. The sample has roughly 350,000 distinct CDR3 sequences; around 21% are singletons. Sequencing was performed on PBMCs or a T cell subset sorted from them (not recorded which). Receptor source: an adult woman who had mild COVID-19 (a few samples of this study predate the infection). Cell type and time point are not known.

This sequence joins TRBV4-3 and TRBJ2-3, with 11 bases matching TRBD2. The CDR3 has 16 amino acids. CDR1 and CDR2 from the germline V gene are LGHNA and YSLEER. The V and J ends lost 2 bases and 3 bases, in that order; junction bases with no gene match: 4. The CDR3 sequence is CASSQLAGGLTDTQYF. CDR3 in DNA: TGCGCCAGCAGCCAACTAGCGGGGGGCCTAACAGATACGCAGTATTTT.

The chain has TRBV30 and TRBJ2-1, with TRBD1 matching over 9 bases. V lost 3 bases and J lost 3; bases outside the gene matches: 3. Looked up from germline, CDR1 is GTSNPN and CDR2 is SVGIG (reference sequence). CDR3 size: 14 residues. DNA for the CDR3: TGTGCCTGGAGCGGACAGGGGCACTACAATGAGCAGTTCTTC. Protein sequence: CAWSGQGHYNEQFF.

In its sample, this clonotype was seen a few times. The CDR3 DNA sequence: TGTGCCATCAGTGGGCGGACTAGCGGGGGGGTCTCCCATGAGTTCTTC. Encoded protein: CAISGRTSGGVSHEFF. The chain carries TRBV10-3 and TRBJ2-1; 15 nucleotides agree with TRBD2. J was trimmed by 14 bases and V by 4 bases; bases with no gene match: 12. The germline gives CDR1 ENHRY, CDR2 SYGVKD. The length of the CDR3 is 16 residues.

There are a few counts of this clonotype. The chain employs TRBV29-1 and TRBJ2-3, with 7 bases identical to TRBD2. Germline V lookup: CDR1 SQVTM, CDR2 ANQGSEA. The CDR3 is made up of 13 amino acids. V gave up 4 bases and J gave up 3 bases; unmatched junction bases: 4. In DNA, the CDR3 is TGCAGCGTTGGGACTAGTTTTACAGATACGCAGTATTTT. Residues: CSVGTSFTDTQYF.

The V and J genes are TRBV29-1 and TRBJ1-2; the match to TRBD1 covers 7 bases. Germline assignment: CDR1 SQVTM and CDR2 ANQGSEA. The CDR3 spans 14 residues. Trimming at V came to 0 bases and at J to 3 bases, leaving 4 bases not matched to a gene. The CDR3 loop reads CSVEEGGRYYGYTF. The DNA of the CDR3 is TGCAGCGTTGAAGAAGGGGGCCGATACTATGGCTACACCTTC.

This chain uses TRBV29-1 with TRBJ2-3; D gene unclear. Germline V gene data show CDR1 as SQVTM and CDR2 as ANQGSEA. V lost 7 bases, J lost 2 bases, and 16 bases lay in between. The CDR3 has 14 amino acids. Written as DNA, the CDR3 is TGCAGCGCGAACTCGGGCGGCTACACAGATACGCAGTATTTT. This gives the protein CSANSGGYTDTQYF.

The J gene is TRBJ2-7, the V gene TRBV7-9; TRBD1 matches 9 bases. The CDR3 covers 18 residues. With 3 bases clipped from V and 2 bases from J, the junction kept 14 bases outside the gene matches. CDR1 is SEHNR and CDR2 is FQNEAQ in the germline V gene (reference sequence). CDR3 nucleotides: TGTGCCAGCAGCTTTTCTCCCGGGACAGGGTTTGGGGCCTACGAGCAGTACTTC. Its translation is CASSFSPGTGFGAYEQYF.